The 2 T cell receptor beta chains below were found in one sample sequenced in a study of radiotherapy plus CTLA-4 blockade in lung cancer. Sequenced by immunoSEQ multiplex PCR; TCRdb stores in-frame clones only, minus some. Of approximately 82,000 clones listed, approximately 83% are singletons. Sequencing used peripheral blood, obtained from a patient treated with radiotherapy plus ipilimumab. The origin of the receptors is a human donor with non-small cell lung cancer that progressed on radiotherapy plus ipilimumab.

This chain uses TRBV9 with TRBJ1-3; possibly TRBD1 for D (5 bases). Trimming shortened V by 0 bases and J by 3 bases, and 13 bases separated the two germline ends. There are 16 residues in the CDR3. Looked up from germline, CDR1 is SGDLS and CDR2 is YYNGEE. Written as DNA, the CDR3 is TGTGCCAGCAGCGTAGGGGGCCGGACCTATGGAAACACCATATATTTT. This codes for CASSVGGRTYGNTIYF.

The V gene is TRBV29-1, the J gene TRBJ2-7; no definite D call. V was shortened by 4 bases and J by 3 bases, with 10 bases between the two germline ends. Germline V gene data show CDR1 as SQVTM and CDR2 as ANQGSEA. The CDR3 contains 12 residues. In nucleotides, the CDR3 is TGCAGCGTTGGGGGTTTGGGCTACGAGCAGTACTTC. Protein: CSVGGLGYEQYF.